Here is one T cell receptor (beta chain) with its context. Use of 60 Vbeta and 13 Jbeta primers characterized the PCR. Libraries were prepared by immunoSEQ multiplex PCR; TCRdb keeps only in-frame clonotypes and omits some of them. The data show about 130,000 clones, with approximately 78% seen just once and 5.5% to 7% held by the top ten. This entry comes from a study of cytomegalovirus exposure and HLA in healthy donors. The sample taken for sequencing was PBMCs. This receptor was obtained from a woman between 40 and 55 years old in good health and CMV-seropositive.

The CDR3 DNA reads TGCAGCGTCGCGGGACAGGGAACGGGCTACGAGCAGTACTTC. This translates into CSVAGQGTGYEQYF. J is TRBJ2-7 and V is TRBV29-1; 9 bases align to TRBD1. This CDR3 has 14 residues. CDR1 and CDR2 (germline): SQVTM, ANQGSEA. V lost 6 bases, J lost 3 bases, and 9 bases stayed unmatched.